This T cell receptor (beta chain) was recorded in a study of T cells in Graves' hyperthyroidism and ophthalmopathy. RNA transcripts yielded amplified TCR beta CDR3 regions. The primer set for the first-round RT-PCR of the TCR CDR3 was HTBI. Using its own MiXCR run on the multiplex PCR reads, TCRdb lists one record per CDR3 protein. The data show 750,000 to 950,000 distinct CDR3 sequences, 38% seen once. Germline V gene data show CDR1 as SGHTA and CDR2 as FQGNSA. The CDR3 is 15 amino acids. V was trimmed by 7 bases and J by 0 bases, leaving 13 bases between them. This sequence joins TRBV7-2 and TRBJ1-3, with TRBD1 as a possible D gene (6 bases). This receptor was obtained from a man aged 18 to 29 with Graves' hyperthyroidism. The sequenced sample was blood. CDR3 DNA: TGTGCCAGCATCCTCCTGACAGGCTCTGGAAACACCATATATTTT. Translating it yields CASILLTGSGNTIYF.